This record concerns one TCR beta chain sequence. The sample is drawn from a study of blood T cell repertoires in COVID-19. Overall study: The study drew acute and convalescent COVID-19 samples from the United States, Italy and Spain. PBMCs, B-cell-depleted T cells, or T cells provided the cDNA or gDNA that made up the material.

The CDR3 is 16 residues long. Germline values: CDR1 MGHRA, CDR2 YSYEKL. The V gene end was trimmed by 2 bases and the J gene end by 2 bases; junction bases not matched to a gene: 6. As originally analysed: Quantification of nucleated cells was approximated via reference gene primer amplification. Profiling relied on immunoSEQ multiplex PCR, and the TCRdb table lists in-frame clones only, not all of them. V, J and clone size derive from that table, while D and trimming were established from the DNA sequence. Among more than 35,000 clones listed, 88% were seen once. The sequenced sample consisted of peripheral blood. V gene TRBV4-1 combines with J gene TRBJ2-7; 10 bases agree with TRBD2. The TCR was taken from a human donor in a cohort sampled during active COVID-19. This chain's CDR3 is CASSQSSGTSAYEQYF. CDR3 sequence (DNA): TGCGCCAGCAGCCAATCCTCCGGGACTAGCGCCTACGAGCAGTACTTC.